This T cell receptor beta chain derives from a study of blood T cells in healthy people across ages. Study-wide results and limits: The study found more naive CD4+ cells and higher diversity in long-lived than aged donors. Diversity was estimated from one million T cells, and these estimates were considered underestimates. Per million T cells, TCR beta diversity dropped about linearly as age rose.

With respect to this clonotype: Antigen unknown.

This CDR3 comprises 13 residues. Germline V gene data show CDR1 as GTSNPN and CDR2 as SVGIG (reference sequence). Then a second PCR, running about 6 to 12 cycles, was carried out with a sample-barcoded 5' primer and a J-beta primer mix. TCRdb re-called the 5' RACE reads through MiXCR, storing one row per CDR3 protein. The sample carries around 650,000 distinct CDR3 sequences, about 34% recorded once. Whenever a sample was processed, at least 6.5 million PBMCs were isolated. The sample consisted of blood. J is TRBJ2-5 and V is TRBV30, with D possibly matching TRBD2 (5 bases). TRBJ2-7 explains the end of the DNA better; the J call may be wrong. The TCR sequence derives from a woman at least 80 years old in good health. The CDR3 sequence: CAWSGLPGDEQYF. As DNA, the CDR3 is TGTGCCTGGAGCGGGCTCCCCGGGGACGAGCAGTACTTC.